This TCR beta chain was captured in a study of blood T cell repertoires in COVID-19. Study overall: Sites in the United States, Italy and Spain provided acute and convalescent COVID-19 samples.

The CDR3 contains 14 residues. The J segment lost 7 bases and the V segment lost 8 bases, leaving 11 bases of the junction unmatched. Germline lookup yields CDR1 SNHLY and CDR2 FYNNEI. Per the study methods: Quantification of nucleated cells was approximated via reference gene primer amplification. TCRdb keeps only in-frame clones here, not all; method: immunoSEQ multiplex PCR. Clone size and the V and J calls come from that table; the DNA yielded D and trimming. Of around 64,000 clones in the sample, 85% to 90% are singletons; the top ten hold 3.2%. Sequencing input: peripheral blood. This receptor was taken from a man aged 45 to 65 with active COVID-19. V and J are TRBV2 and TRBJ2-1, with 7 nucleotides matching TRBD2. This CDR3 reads CASSGTIVGNEQFF. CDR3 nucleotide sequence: TGTGCCAGCTCCGGGACTATCGTTGGAAATGAGCAGTTCTTC.